This T cell receptor (beta chain) was captured in a study of T cell repertoires in cytomegalovirus infection (dated by TCRdb to the late 2010s). Context from the whole study: Recently identified HLA-C-restricted CMV epitopes, whose presentation resists viral immunomodulation, were targeted by peptide stimulations together with well-studied HLA-B-restricted epitopes. Donor HLA type was relevant to the analysis, because carriage of CMV infection together with the matching HLA type was indicated by public TCR beta signatures.

Study-level results and caveats: In both this cohort and an independent roughly 350-donor cohort, the cumulative frequency of public TCR beta family members distinguished carriers of CMV infection plus the relevant HLA type. The ex vivo response was dominated by HLA-C-restricted CMV-specific TCR beta clonotypes, and the single most frequent clonotype in two of eight donors was supplied by these HLA-C-restricted clonotypes.

A few counts support this clonotype. This receptor's antigen is unknown. No base quality information exists; no much larger clone differs at one position. This sample was sequenced with an Illumina HiSeq 1500. TCRdb cleaned the public reads at Q25 with fastp, built clones with MiXCR and kept in-frame beta chains. Identical CDR3 proteins give one entry, which carries the most common genes and DNA. This sample has hundreds of thousands of distinct CDR3 sequences in its table, and about 30% of those were observed once. The ten largest clones capture 18% of the sample. This specimen's treatment or condition label, per the study, means: in vitro stimulation with specific CMV peptide epitopes to enrich CMV-specific T cells. V is reduced by 4 bases and J by 5 bases, leaving a spacing of 9 bases between them. From its cysteine to its phenylalanine, the CDR3 spans 14 amino acids. CDR3 DNA is the only sequence kept; it has 42 bases, read in frame from the first base. CDR1 and CDR2 are read off the germline V gene (reference sequence) as MNHEY and SMNVEV.

The sequence is built from TRBV27 and TRBJ1-6; the D gene cannot be named for sure. The TCR originated in a human donor in good health (CMV status not recorded). Some clones in this sample may be carry-over from other donors' samples. Here the sequenced sample was cultured PBMCs, taken from culture after CMV antigen stimulation. The base sequence is TGTGCCAGCAGTTACGAGGTCCATAATTCACCCCTCCACTTT. Translated, it gives CASSYEVHNSPLHF.